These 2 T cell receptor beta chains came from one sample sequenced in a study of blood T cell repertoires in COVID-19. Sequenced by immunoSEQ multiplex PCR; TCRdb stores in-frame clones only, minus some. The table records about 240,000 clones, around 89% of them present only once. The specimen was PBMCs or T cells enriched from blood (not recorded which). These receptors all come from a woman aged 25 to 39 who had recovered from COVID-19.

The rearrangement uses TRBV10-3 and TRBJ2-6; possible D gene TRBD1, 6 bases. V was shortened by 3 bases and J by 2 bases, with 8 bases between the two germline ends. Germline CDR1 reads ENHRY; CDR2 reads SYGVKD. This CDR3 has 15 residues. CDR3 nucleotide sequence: TGTGCCATCAGTGAAGGGGGAGCTGGGGCCAACGTCCTGACTTTC. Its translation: CAISEGGAGANVLTF.

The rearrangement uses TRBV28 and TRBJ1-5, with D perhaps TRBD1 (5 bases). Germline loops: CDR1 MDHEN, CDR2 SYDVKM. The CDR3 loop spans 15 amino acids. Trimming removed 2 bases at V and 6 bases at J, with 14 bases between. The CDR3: CASSLGAGYSQPQHF. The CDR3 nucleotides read TGTGCCAGCAGTTTAGGGGCAGGGTATTCTCAGCCCCAGCATTTT.